A single sample is the source of the 29 T cell receptor beta chains below, sequenced in a study of lymphopenia after photon versus proton radiotherapy. TCRdb's table, derived via immunoSEQ multiplex PCR, lists solely in-frame clones and lacks some. Counted here are fewer than 20,000 clones, 92% occurring once; the ten biggest clones make up approximately 1.5%. The sample was peripheral blood, taken from a patient treated with photon-based radiotherapy. The receptors stem from a woman aged 40 to 50 with cholangiocarcinoma.

This chain links TRBV28 with TRBJ1-3; tentative D call: TRBD1 (5 bases). Looked up from germline, CDR1 is MDHEN and CDR2 is SYDVKM. Trimming cost V 1 base and J 4 bases, with 11 bases left between them. The CDR3 extends over 15 amino acids. The CDR3: CASSLYRGAGNTIYF. In nucleotides, the CDR3 is TGTGCCAGCAGTTTATACCGTGGGGCCGGAAACACCATATATTTT.

This chain connects TRBV7-8 to TRBJ1-1; D gene unclear. The CDR3 totals 15 residues. The germline V and J ends were trimmed by 5 bases and 2 bases, with 15 bases remaining between them. Germline values: CDR1 SGHVS, CDR2 FQNEAQ. DNA of the CDR3: TGTGCCAGCAGCCCATCACCGCAGATTAACACTGAAGCTTTCTTT. It yields the protein CASSPSPQINTEAFF.

This sequence joins TRBV4-3 and TRBJ2-7, with TRBD1 as a possible D gene (8 bases). V was clipped by 2 bases and J by 0 bases, with 14 bases between them. Germline V gene data show CDR1 as LGHNA and CDR2 as YSLEER. The CDR3 spans 16 residues. As DNA, the CDR3 is TGCGCCAGCAGCCAAAACAGGGGGGGTAGCTCCTACGAGCAGTACTTC. Translated: CASSQNRGGSSYEQYF.

The gene calls are TRBV11-3 and TRBJ2-7; 8 bases are a match to TRBD1. In germline, CDR1 is SGHNT, CDR2 YENEEA. The CDR3 is 14 amino acids. Trimming took 3 bases from V and 5 from J; bases not matched to a gene: 6. In DNA, the CDR3 is TGTGCCAGCAGCTTCGAGGACAGGGACCACGAGCAGTACTTC. It translates to CASSFEDRDHEQYF.

The chain links TRBV15 to TRBJ2-2; D is uncertain. From germline, CDR1 is LNHNV and CDR2 YYDKDF (reference sequence). Trimming shortened V by 0 bases and J by 2 bases, and 7 bases separated the two germline ends. There are 15 residues in the CDR3. The CDR3 here is CATSRDPQNTGELFF. The CDR3 nucleotides are TGTGCCACCAGCAGAGACCCTCAAAACACCGGGGAGCTGTTTTTT.

The J gene is TRBJ1-3, the V gene TRBV4-1; D is unclear. V lost 3 bases and J 4 bases, leaving 10 bases between the germline ends. There are 14 residues in the CDR3. Germline V gene lookup returns CDR1 MGHRA and CDR2 YSYEKL. In DNA form, the CDR3 reads TGCGCCAGCAGCCAGCCCCGGGAAGGAAACACCATATATTTT. Residues: CASSQPREGNTIYF.

This rearrangement joins TRBV28 to TRBJ2-3, with 15 nucleotides matching TRBD2. Germline V gene data show CDR1 as MDHEN and CDR2 as SYDVKM. The CDR3 covers 16 residues. Trimming took 10 bases from V and 5 from J; bases not matched to a gene: 10. The CDR3, as DNA: TGTGCCATTTCCGGGACTAGCGGGAGGAGTGGAGATACGCAGTATTTT. It specifies CAISGTSGRSGDTQYF.

This sequence joins TRBV28 and TRBJ1-2, with D tentatively TRBD1 (6 bases). V was trimmed by 1 base and J by 4 bases, leaving 10 bases between them. The CDR3 loop spans 14 amino acids. Germline V gives CDR1 MDHEN, CDR2 SYDVKM. The CDR3 region is CASSLFTGTYGYTF. The CDR3 nucleotides read TGTGCCAGCAGTTTATTCACAGGGACCTATGGCTACACCTTC.

This sequence joins TRBV19 and TRBJ2-6; a weak D match, TRBD2 (5 bases). Germline CDR1 and CDR2: LNHDA and SQIVND (reference sequence). V lost 5 bases and J 0 bases, leaving 20 bases between the germline ends. This CDR3 has 19 residues. The CDR3 region has the DNA TGTGCCAGTAGTTCACCTCCCGGGGTCATTAACTCTGGGGCCAACGTCCTGACTTTC. It encodes CASSSPPGVINSGANVLTF.

This clone was seen once. The chain is built from TRBV18 and TRBJ2-3, with 8 bases fitting TRBD2. Germline CDR1 and CDR2: KGHSH and LQKENI. Trimming took 3 bases from V and 0 from J; bases not matched to a gene: 8. The CDR3 has 17 residues. The CDR3 loop is CASSPPGTSSSTDTQYF. The CDR3 nucleotides read TGTGCCAGCTCACCCCCCGGGACTAGTAGTAGCACAGATACGCAGTATTTT.

The genes are TRBV5-1 and TRBJ1-1; D unresolved. The CDR3 consists of 15 residues. Germline V lookup: CDR1 SGHRS, CDR2 YFSETQ. V lost 4 bases and J 5 bases, leaving 18 bases between the germline ends. The CDR3 DNA sequence: TGCGCCAGCAGCGGACCCCCGGGTTCACGGACTGAAGCTTTCTTT. It specifies CASSGPPGSRTEAFF. The variable domain in full, with the rest retrieved from reference TRBV5-1 and TRBJ1-1, is KAGVTQTPRYLIKTRGQQVTLSCSPISGHRSVSWYQQTPGQGLQFLFEYFSETQRNKGNFPGRFSGRQFSNSRSEMNVSTLELGDSALYLCASSGPPGSRTEAFFGQGTRLTVV.

The chain recombines TRBV27 with TRBJ2-1; TRBD2 matches at 9 bases. Germline V lookup: CDR1 MNHEY, CDR2 SMNVEV (reference sequence). V lost 5 bases to trimming and J lost 3 bases; unmatched junction nucleotides: 5. This CDR3 comprises 15 residues. The CDR3 region is CASSRTSVSYNEQFF. The CDR3 nucleotides read TGTGCCAGCAGTCGGACTAGCGTTAGCTACAATGAGCAGTTCTTC.

The gene calls are TRBV7-2 and TRBJ1-1; D is unclear. V dropped 0 bases and J dropped 8 bases, with 7 bases sitting between them. Germline CDR1 and CDR2: SGHTA and FQGNSA. The CDR3 contains 12 residues. The CDR3 DNA is TGTGCCAGCAGCTTAGCCAAGGGCGAAGCTTTCTTT. Protein sequence: CASSLAKGEAFF.

The chain is built from TRBV6-1 and TRBJ1-6, with D uncertain. This CDR3 comprises 15 residues. V lost 4 bases to trimming and J lost 3 bases, with 10 bases between them. The V gene's germline CDR1 is MNHNS and CDR2 SASEGT. The CDR3 DNA reads as TGTGCCAGCAGTGTGAACAGCCTCTATAATTCACCCCTCCACTTT. This translates into CASSVNSLYNSPLHF.

The rearrangement links TRBV11-1 to TRBJ1-1; 8 bases map to TRBD1. Germline CDR1 SGHAT, CDR2 FQDESV (reference sequence). V was clipped by 1 base and J by 1 base; unmatched bases: 5. The CDR3 is 16 amino acids. The DNA of the CDR3 is TGTGCCAGCAGCTTAGGCCTGGGACAGGCGAACACTGAAGCTTTCTTT. Translating gives CASSLGLGQANTEAFF.

The genes are TRBV25-1 and TRBJ2-7; D perhaps matches TRBD1 (6 bases). The CDR3 contains 14 residues. Germline V gene data show CDR1 as MGHDK and CDR2 as SYGVNS. V lost 4 bases, J lost 3 bases, and 13 bases lay in between. As DNA, the CDR3 is TGTGCCAGCAGTGGACCTGGGACACTCTACGAGCAGTACTTC. This encodes CASSGPGTLYEQYF.

The chain has TRBV30 and TRBJ1-4; D is ambiguous. Germline assignment: CDR1 GTSNPN and CDR2 SVGIG (reference sequence). The CDR3 runs to 14 residues. V lost 4 bases, J lost 4 bases, and 13 bases lay in between. The chain's CDR3 is CAWNQRALNEKLFF. DNA for the CDR3: TGTGCCTGGAATCAACGGGCCCTTAATGAAAAACTGTTTTTT. The full variable domain, with the rest looked up from reference TRBV30 and TRBJ1-4, is SQTIHQWPATLVQPVGSPLSLECTVEGTSNPNLYWYRQAAGRGLQLLFYSVGIGQISSEVPQNLSASRPQDRQFILSSKKLLLSDSGFYLCAWNQRALNEKLFFGSGTQLSVL.

V gene TRBV5-4 combines with J gene TRBJ2-2, with TRBD2 identical over 12 bases. J was trimmed by 6 bases and V by 5 bases; bases with no gene match: 11. This CDR3 has 17 amino acids. Germline V gives CDR1 SGHNT, CDR2 YYREEE (reference sequence). Here the CDR3 reads CASRPSGTSGFAGELFF. Here the CDR3 DNA reads TGTGCCAGCAGGCCCTCCGGGACTAGCGGGTTTGCCGGGGAGCTGTTTTTT.

The rearrangement uses TRBV7-2 and TRBJ2-1; D assignment may be TRBD1 or TRBD2 (5 bases each). Trimming cost V 4 bases and J 4 bases, with 8 bases left between them. The CDR3 has 13 residues. Germline CDR1 SGHTA, CDR2 FQGNSA. The CDR3 nucleotides are TGTGCCAGCAGCTGGGGGTCATACAATGAGCAGTTCTTC. Residues: CASSWGSYNEQFF. Full variable domain (remainder filled in from reference TRBV7-2 and TRBJ2-1): GAGVSQSPSNKVTEKGKDVELRCDPISGHTALYWYRQSLGQGLEFLIYFQGNSAPDKSGLPSDRFSAERTGGSVSTLTIQRTQQEDSAVYLCASSWGSYNEQFFGPGTRLTVL.

The chain carries TRBV7-9 and TRBJ2-2, with 10 bases matching TRBD1. Trimming removed 6 bases from V and 7 bases from J; junction bases left unmatched: 8. Germline V CDR1 and CDR2: SEHNR, FQNEAQ (reference sequence). The CDR3 extends over 15 amino acids. CDR3 sequence: CASRERQGAGGELFF. The CDR3 coding sequence is TGTGCCAGCAGAGAACGACAGGGGGCCGGCGGGGAGCTGTTTTTT.

This clone came up once. V and J are TRBV2 and TRBJ2-3, with 8 bases that match TRBD1. This CDR3 has 16 amino acids. V shed 4 bases and J 1 base; nucleotides not matched to a gene: 7. Germline assignment: CDR1 SNHLY and CDR2 FYNNEI. The CDR3 reads CASSGQGLPGTDTQYF. The CDR3 DNA reads TGTGCCAGCAGTGGACAGGGGTTACCGGGCACAGATACGCAGTATTTT. The full variable domain, its missing parts supplied by reference TRBV2 and TRBJ2-3, is EPEVTQTPSHQVTQMGQEVILRCVPISNHLYFYWYRQILGQKVEFLVSFYNNEISEKSEIFDDQFSVERPDGSNFTLKIRSTKLEDSAMYFCASSGQGLPGTDTQYFGPGTRLTVL.

This chain uses TRBV28 with TRBJ1-2; the match to TRBD1 covers 7 bases. The length of the CDR3 is 15 residues. Trimming removed 2 bases from V and 7 bases from J; junction bases left unmatched: 10. Germline lookup yields CDR1 MDHEN and CDR2 SYDVKM. In DNA, the CDR3 is TGTGCCAGCAGTTTAACTCAACAGGGGATAGCTGGCTACACCTTC. Translation gives CASSLTQQGIAGYTF.

V usage is TRBV11-2 and J usage is TRBJ1-2; D gene ambiguous. V was cut by 4 bases and J by 1 base, with 7 bases left in between. Germline V CDR1 and CDR2: SGHAT, FQNNGV. CDR3 size: 13 residues. The CDR3 spells CASSSRYNYGYTF. The CDR3 DNA reads as TGTGCCAGCAGCTCCCGATATAACTATGGCTACACCTTC.

V and J are TRBV9 and TRBJ1-4; D call uncertain. This CDR3 is 16 amino acids long. Trimming took off 4 bases at V and 6 bases at J, with 19 bases between the two ends. Germline V gene lookup returns CDR1 SGDLS and CDR2 YYNGEE. The CDR3 reads CASSPRTRGRDEKLFF. The CDR3 DNA is TGTGCCAGCAGCCCTCGTACTCGTGGTCGGGATGAAAAACTGTTTTTT.

The rearrangement links TRBV7-9 to TRBJ1-1, with TRBD1 identical over 10 bases. Germline-derived CDR1 and CDR2 are SEHNR and FQNEAQ (reference sequence). The CDR3 contains 13 residues. Trimming took 0 bases from V and 10 from J; bases not matched to a gene: 2. In DNA form, the CDR3 reads TGTGCCAGCAGCTTAGCGGGGGACAGGGGAGCTTTCTTT. Amino acid sequence: CASSLAGDRGAFF.

This clone has more than one count but fewer than ten. This chain joins TRBV19 and TRBJ1-2; unclear D gene. The CDR3 is made up of 12 amino acids. V gave up 7 bases and J gave up 3 bases, with 9 bases separating them. The germline gives CDR1 LNHDA, CDR2 SQIVND (reference sequence). The CDR3 DNA is TGTGCCAGTAAATTGGCAGACTATGGCTACACCTTC. This codes for CASKLADYGYTF.

V is TRBV11-2 and J is TRBJ2-5; D not resolved. The germline V gene has CDR1 SGHAT and CDR2 FQNNGV. V dropped 1 base and J dropped 5 bases, with 5 bases sitting between them. The CDR3 has 12 residues. The CDR3 DNA is TGTGCCAGCAGCTTAGTCTGGGAGACCCAGTACTTC. This sequence encodes CASSLVWETQYF.

The genes are TRBV30 and TRBJ1-1, with D perhaps matching TRBD1 (5 bases). Germline CDR1 reads GTSNPN; CDR2 reads SVGIG (reference sequence). Trimming took 4 bases from V and 3 from J, leaving 12 bases between them. The CDR3 is 13 amino acids. The CDR3 DNA reads TGTGCCTGGACCCCGGGAGGGGACACTGAAGCTTTCTTT. Translating gives CAWTPGGDTEAFF.

The chain uses TRBV5-1 and TRBJ2-5; 7 bases fit TRBD1. The germline CDR1 and CDR2 sequences are SGHRS and YFSETQ. Unmatched junction bases numbered 6, after V lost 0 bases and J lost 1 base. The CDR3 is made up of 16 amino acids. In nucleotides, the CDR3 is TGCGCCAGCAGCTTGGACCGGACAGGCGGCCAAGAGACCCAGTACTTC. Amino acids: CASSLDRTGGQETQYF.